The source of this T cell receptor (beta chain) is a study of T cell responses to AZD1222 COVID-19 vaccine. The V and J ends lost 3 bases and 5 bases, in that order; junction bases with no gene match: 5. CDR1 is KGHSH and CDR2 is LQKENI in the germline V gene. The CDR3 contains 15 residues. The protocol was immunoSEQ multiplex PCR, while the TCRdb copy is restricted to in-frame clones and leaves out a portion. The table has around 76,000 clones, 84% seen once. To note about this clone: What it binds is unknown.

Findings of the study overall: Reportedly, close to half of spike-specific TCRs are directed against unmutated variant regions. The repertoires were collected only after the peak T cell response. A rise in Spike-specific TCR breadth and depth followed two AZD1222 doses. Vaccine-associated CD4 TCRs spanned spike, dominant at 160-218 and 743-854.

The clonotype originates from an adult in good health. Here the sequenced sample was peripheral blood, taken on day 0 of AZD1222 vaccination. The chain is built from TRBV18 and TRBJ1-3, with 9 nucleotides matching TRBD1. CDR3 residues: CASSPGQGSRNTIYF. DNA of the CDR3: TGTGCCAGCTCACCCGGACAGGGGTCCCGAAACACCATATATTTT. The whole variable domain, remainder taken from reference TRBV18 and TRBJ1-3, is NAGVMQNPRHLVRRRGQEARLRCSPMKGHSHVYWYRQLPEEGLKFMVYLQKENIIDESGMPKERFSAEFPKEGPSILRIQQVVRGDSAAYFCASSPGQGSRNTIYFGEGSWLTVV.